The present TCR beta chain was sequenced within a study of shared clonotypes between healthy human individuals. Study-level background: Three plates each covered CD4 naive and memory; CD8 naive two, CD8 memory one.

This CDR3 contains 19 residues. Deletions cut 3 bases from V and 0 bases from J, with 21 bases between. In germline, CDR1 is SGHAT, CDR2 FQNNGV. Some clones are missing from TCRdb's copy, which holds only in-frame ones; the method was immunoSEQ multiplex PCR. This table has about 2 million clones, approximately 95% appearing once. The rearrangement joins TRBV11-2 to TRBJ2-1; no firm D call. The sample taken for sequencing was naive CD4+ T cells sorted from blood. Documented subset: CD45RA+ positively selected. The TCR was taken from a man aged 18-30 years in good health. CDR3 in amino acids: CASSFATVGVSSSYNEQFF. DNA for the CDR3: TGTGCCAGCAGCTTCGCCACGGTTGGGGTCTCGAGCTCCTACAATGAGCAGTTCTTC.